This record covers a single TCR beta chain. No antigen is known for it. It may be a read error: a sequence one base away is much more abundant. This sample is drawn from a study of esophageal squamous cell carcinoma under preoperative chemotherapy. The time point denotes: before preoperative PTX-NDP chemotherapy. Patients received paclitaxel-nedaplatin as preoperative chemotherapy before surgery. Study conclusions and caveats: Post-treatment tumor-infiltrating lymphocytes appeared partly derived from peripheral T cells migrating into the tumor. After chemotherapy, TCR diversity rose significantly in peripheral T cells but not in tumor-infiltrating lymphocytes.

Per germline, CDR1 SGHAT and CDR2 FQNNGV. The CDR3 has 11 residues. V was cut by 5 bases and J by 10 bases, with 9 bases left in between. TCRdb reanalysed the PCR reads using MiXCR and keeps one entry per CDR3 protein. This sample yields several thousand distinct CDR3 sequences, of which 25% to 35% are seen a single time; 11% to 15% belongs to the top ten. The V call is TRBV11-2, the J call TRBJ2-1; the D is unclear. This specimen was collected from a patient given preoperative chemotherapy. This TCR derives from a human donor with esophageal squamous cell carcinoma. The donor label of this sample is uncertain. The CDR3 sequence is CASSRLYEQFF. In nucleotides, the CDR3 is TGTGCCAGCAGCCGCCTTTACGAGCAGTTCTTC.